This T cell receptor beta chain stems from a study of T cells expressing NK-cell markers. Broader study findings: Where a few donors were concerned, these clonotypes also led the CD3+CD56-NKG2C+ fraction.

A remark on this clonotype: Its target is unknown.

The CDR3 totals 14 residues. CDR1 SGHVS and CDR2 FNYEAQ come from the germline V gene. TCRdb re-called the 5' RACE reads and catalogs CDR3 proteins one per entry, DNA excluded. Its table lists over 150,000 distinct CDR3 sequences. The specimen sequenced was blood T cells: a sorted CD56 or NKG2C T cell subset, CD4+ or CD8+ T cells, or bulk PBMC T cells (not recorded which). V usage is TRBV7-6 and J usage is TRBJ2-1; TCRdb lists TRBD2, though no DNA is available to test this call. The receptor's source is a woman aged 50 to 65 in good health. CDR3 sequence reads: CASSLAGGLNEQFF.